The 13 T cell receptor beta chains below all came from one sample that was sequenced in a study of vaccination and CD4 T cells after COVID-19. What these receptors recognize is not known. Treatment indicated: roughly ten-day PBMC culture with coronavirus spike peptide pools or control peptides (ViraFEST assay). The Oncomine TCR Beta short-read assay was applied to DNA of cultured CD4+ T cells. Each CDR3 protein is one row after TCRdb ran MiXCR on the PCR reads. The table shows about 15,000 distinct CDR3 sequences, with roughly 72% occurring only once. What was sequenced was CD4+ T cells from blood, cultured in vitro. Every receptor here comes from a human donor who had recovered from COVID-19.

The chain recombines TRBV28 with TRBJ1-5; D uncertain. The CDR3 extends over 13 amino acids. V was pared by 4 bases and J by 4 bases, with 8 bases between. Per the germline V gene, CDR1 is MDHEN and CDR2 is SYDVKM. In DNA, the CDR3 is TGTGCCAGCAGTTATCTGGAAAATCAGCCCCAGCATTTT. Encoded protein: CASSYLENQPQHF.

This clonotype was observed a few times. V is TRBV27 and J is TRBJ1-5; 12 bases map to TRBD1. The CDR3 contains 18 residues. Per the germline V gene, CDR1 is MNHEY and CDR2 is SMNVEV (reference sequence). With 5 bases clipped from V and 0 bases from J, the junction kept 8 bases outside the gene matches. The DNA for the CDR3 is TGTGCCAGCAGTCCGGGGACAGGGGGCATAATTAGCAATCAGCCCCAGCATTTT. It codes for CASSPGTGGIISNQPQHF.

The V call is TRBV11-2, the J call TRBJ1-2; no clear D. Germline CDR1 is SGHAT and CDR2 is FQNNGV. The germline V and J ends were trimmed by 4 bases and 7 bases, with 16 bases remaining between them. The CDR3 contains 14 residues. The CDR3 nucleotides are TGTGCCAGCAGCTCCTACGCCCACGAGGGTGGCTACACCTTC. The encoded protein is CASSSYAHEGGYTF.

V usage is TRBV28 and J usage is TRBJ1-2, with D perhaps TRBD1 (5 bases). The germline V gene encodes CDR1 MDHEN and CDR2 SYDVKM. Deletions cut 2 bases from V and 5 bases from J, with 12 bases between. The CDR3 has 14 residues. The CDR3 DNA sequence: TGTGCCAGCAGTTTAAGGACACCGAGGTATGGCTACACCTTC. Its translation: CASSLRTPRYGYTF.

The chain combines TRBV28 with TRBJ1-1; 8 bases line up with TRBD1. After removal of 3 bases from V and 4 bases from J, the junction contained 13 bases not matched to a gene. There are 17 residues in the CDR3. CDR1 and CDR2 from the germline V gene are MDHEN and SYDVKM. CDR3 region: CASSFIQGARVGTEAFF. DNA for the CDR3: TGTGCCAGCAGTTTCATCCAGGGGGCGCGAGTGGGCACTGAAGCTTTCTTT.

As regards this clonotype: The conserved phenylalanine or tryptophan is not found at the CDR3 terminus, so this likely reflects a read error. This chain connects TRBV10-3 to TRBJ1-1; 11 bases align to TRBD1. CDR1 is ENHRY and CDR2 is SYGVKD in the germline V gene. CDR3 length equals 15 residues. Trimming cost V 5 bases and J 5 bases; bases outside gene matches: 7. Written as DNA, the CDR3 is TGTGCCATCAGTAACAAGGGGACAGGGGGGACTGAAGCTTTCTCT. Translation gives CAISNKGTGGTEAFS.

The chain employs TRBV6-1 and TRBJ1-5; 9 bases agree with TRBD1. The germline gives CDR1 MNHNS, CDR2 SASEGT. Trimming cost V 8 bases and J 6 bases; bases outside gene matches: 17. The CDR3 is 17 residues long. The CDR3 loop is CASGSGQGWGESQPQHF. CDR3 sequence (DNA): TGTGCCAGCGGGTCGGGACAGGGATGGGGGGAAAGTCAGCCCCAGCATTTT.

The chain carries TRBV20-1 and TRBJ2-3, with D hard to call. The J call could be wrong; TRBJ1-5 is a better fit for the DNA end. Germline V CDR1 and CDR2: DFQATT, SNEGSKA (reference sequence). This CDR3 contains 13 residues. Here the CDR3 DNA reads TGCAGTGGAGCGGGAGGGCCTCGGGATACGCAGCATTTT. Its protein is CSGAGGPRDTQHF.

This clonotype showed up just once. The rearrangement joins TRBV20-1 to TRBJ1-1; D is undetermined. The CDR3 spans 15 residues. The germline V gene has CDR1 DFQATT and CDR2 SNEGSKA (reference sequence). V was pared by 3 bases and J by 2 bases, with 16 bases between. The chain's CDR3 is CSASFVQAFNTEAFF. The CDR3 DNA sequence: TGCAGTGCTAGCTTTGTGCAAGCCTTTAACACTGAAGCTTTCTTT.

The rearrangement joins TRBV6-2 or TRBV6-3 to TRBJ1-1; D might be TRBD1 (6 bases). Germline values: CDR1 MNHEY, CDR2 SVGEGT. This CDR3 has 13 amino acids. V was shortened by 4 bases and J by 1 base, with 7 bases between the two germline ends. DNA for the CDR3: TGTGCCAGCAGTTCAGGGGAGAACACTGAAGCTTTCTTT. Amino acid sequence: CASSSGENTEAFF.

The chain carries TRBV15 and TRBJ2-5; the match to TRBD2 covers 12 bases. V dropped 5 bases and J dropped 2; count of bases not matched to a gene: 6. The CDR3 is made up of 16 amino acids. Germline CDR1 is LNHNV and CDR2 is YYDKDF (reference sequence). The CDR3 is CATSETSGSRQETQYF. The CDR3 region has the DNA TGTGCCACCAGCGAGACTAGCGGGAGTCGGCAAGAGACCCAGTACTTC.

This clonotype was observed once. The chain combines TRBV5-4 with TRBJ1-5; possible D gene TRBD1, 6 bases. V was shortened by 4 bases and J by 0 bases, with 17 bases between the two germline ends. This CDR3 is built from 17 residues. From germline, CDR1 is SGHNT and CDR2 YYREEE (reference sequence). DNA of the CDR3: TGTGCCAGCAGCAGGGACCCGGGACACAGTAGCAATCAGCCCCAGCATTTT. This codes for CASSRDPGHSSNQPQHF. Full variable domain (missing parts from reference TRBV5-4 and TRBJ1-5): ETGVTQSPTHLIKTRGQQVTLRCSSQSGHNTVSWYQQALGQGPQFIFQYYREEENGRGNFPPRFSGLQFPNYSSELNVNALELDDSALYLCASSRDPGHSSNQPQHFGDGTRLSIL.

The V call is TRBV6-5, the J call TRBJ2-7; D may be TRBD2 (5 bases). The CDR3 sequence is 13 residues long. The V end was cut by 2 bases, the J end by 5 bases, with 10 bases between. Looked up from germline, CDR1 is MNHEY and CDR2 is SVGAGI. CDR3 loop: CASSYVFGNEQYF. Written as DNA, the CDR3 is TGTGCCAGCAGTTACGTATTCGGGAACGAGCAGTACTTC.